This TCR beta chain was recovered during a study of cytomegalovirus exposure and HLA in healthy donors (dated by TCRdb to about 2017). Describing the broader study: According to an earlier analysis of several hundred of the donors, about 190 million T cells yielded over 90 million unique TCR beta sequences and less than 300 Gb of sequence data. An early release covering roughly 640 HLA-typed donors comprised approximately 290 gigabases of sequencing data and 85 million to 100 million unique TCR sequences. The genetic ancestry cluster associated with self-reported Caucasian donors included 81% of the 300 to 450 genotyped donors. The aim of the study was to test whether cataloging public T cell receptors could identify signatures of past pathogen exposure. The study used immunosequencing to profile the T cell repertoires of approximately 650 subjects and linked those repertoires to cytomegalovirus serostatus. In addition to the first cohort of approximately 650 subjects, a separate validation cohort of approximately 130 different subjects was used. To predict cytomegalovirus infection status, the study combined high-throughput TCR immunosequencing, statistical association of individual TCRs with disease status, and machine learning. In a later analysis, previously published TCR beta repertoires from several hundred donors were re-analyzed and high-resolution HLA genotyping was added so that TCR occurrence patterns could be studied. Rather than drawing on any new phenotypic data, the later analysis identified candidate immune exposures from TCR beta sequences and the way those sequences occurred across donors. In an earlier analysis of a few hundred of the donors, high-throughput TCR beta sequencing was used to judge whether each TCR beta V gene segment behaved as functional or pseudogenic. Alongside the repertoire data, information on donor age, sex, ethnicity and CMV serostatus was compiled. Genome-wide SNP genotypes for about 60% of the roughly 670 donors were used in a later genetic analysis, which treated that subset as a discovery cohort. Every discovery cohort repertoire had been produced on one sequencing platform. Class I and class II HLA loci were covered by the typing at four-digit resolution. Typing coverage differed by locus: A, B, C, DRB1 and DQB1 were typed in roughly 620-630 donors, DQA1 in roughly 510, DPA1 in 606, and DPB1 in about 450. Because of strong linkage in the cohort, roughly five DR-DQ haplotypes were treated as single units for association and clustering. Across 300 to 500 genotyped donors of the cohort, an average of approximately 200,000 unique TCR beta nucleotide sequences per donor were sequenced, and roughly 17% of those sequences were non-productive.

The research as a whole found: According to a later analysis, parvovirus B19, influenza, CMV and Epstein-Barr virus appeared linked to several top co-occurrence clusters. A further reported finding was that TCR beta sequences accurately predicted the HLA-A and HLA-B alleles for most subjects in the first cohort. In an earlier analysis of roughly 560 of the donors, most TCR beta V segments were observed in productive rearrangements about 87% or about 30% of the time, broadly matching IMGT annotations. According to a later analysis, most CMV-associated TCR beta chains appeared to be HLA-restricted, and the HLA associations seemed to be driven largely by CMV exposure. Because HLA typing was unavailable for some donors at each locus, only the typed subset was used in association tests. The 87-base-pair reads could not distinguish some IMGT-functional V segments, including TRBV6-2 and TRBV6-3, so those segments were excluded. In vitro tests confirmed that three of the cytomegalovirus-associated TCR beta chains recognize cytomegalovirus antigens. In a later genetic analysis, a missense DCLRE1C variant was associated with V-gene and J-gene trimming of TCR beta chains, and the association was replicated in an independent cohort. For the cohort, immune exposure information was limited to CMV serostatus. In a later analysis, HLA-associated TCR beta chains were found to be more clonally expanded and to have lower generation probabilities than equally common non-associated chains. Linkage disequilibrium might explain the correlated functional status among segregating V segments, but an unknown experimental factor could not be excluded. According to a later analysis, TCR association rates differed among HLA loci, with DRB1 alleles showing the most associated TCRs and HLA-C alleles showing the fewest. While some public TCRs were present in many individuals, most TCR sequences turned up only very rarely across donors. A total of 150 or so TCR beta chains were listed by the study as associated with cytomegalovirus. Compared with the 666-donor mean, donors in an Asian-associated ancestry cluster had fewer N-insertions in productive TCRs, according to a later genetic analysis. The sequencing pipeline was judged likely to have produced a cluster of highly shared sequence variants as a technical artifact. The authors suggested that the approach could potentially be generalized to other disease states and immunological phenotypes. In both the original and validation cohorts, the classifier was reported to diagnose cytomegalovirus status with high specificity and sensitivity. At a false discovery rate of 0.05, a later analysis linked 16,000 or so TCR beta sequences to specific HLA alleles. The earlier analysis of nearly 600 of the donors excluded roughly 17 rarely observed V segments, including chromosome 9 orphons, because counts were too low. This cohort had only TCR beta chains sequenced, and the lack of alpha or paired-chain data limited which features could be detected. Strong co-occurrence of HLA alleles, especially DR and DQ, made assigning TCR associations to individual alleles difficult. Sequencing depth was assumed to be roughly uniform across donors in the presence/absence analyses, though that assumption may not hold.

This clone was detected a few times. Its antigen is unknown. Nothing much larger sits one base from this clone, and base qualities are not available. The cohort consisted of hundreds of healthy bone marrow donors. Cohort members were all nominally healthy when sampled, although unrecorded immune exposures were likely present. The donor tested CMV seropositive and was one of the 289 seropositive cohort members. A peripheral blood sample was collected from each donor, and TCR beta sequencing was performed on peripheral blood mononuclear cells. The Qiagen DNeasy Blood Extraction Kit was used to extract genomic DNA from the blood cell samples. Receptors were amplified or captured by the immunoSEQ multiplex PCR assay. A mixture of 60 forward primers for TCR Vbeta segments and 13 reverse primers for TCR Jbeta segments was used in the multiplex PCR. The CDR3 region of rearranged TCR beta genes was amplified from genomic DNA with a multiplex PCR assay. Amplified TCR beta libraries were sequenced as 87-base-pair reads on the Illumina HiSeq System. The study's own analysis went as follows. A later analysis counted 75 million to 100 million unique TCR beta chains across the 600 to 850 repertoires, and roughly 9.9 million of these chains were shared by at least two donors. Raw reads were error-corrected and collapsed into unique sequences by a nearest-neighbor algorithm in which closely related sequences were merged to remove PCR and sequencing errors. CDR3 sequences were aligned to IMGT reference sequences to assign V, D and J gene segments. For a sequence to be retained, a match of at least six nucleotides was required to both a V gene segment and a J gene segment. A rearrangement counted as productive if the CDR3 had no stop codons and remained in frame with V and J, and every other rearrangement counted as non-productive. CDR3 was defined according to IMGT convention as the region running from the second conserved V-encoded cysteine to the conserved J-encoded phenylalanine. Sequences without an unambiguous match to a single V gene segment were excluded from the earlier analysis of over 500 of the donors. In an earlier analysis of some 590 of the donors, a V segment was called functional when productive rearrangements were above 56.7%, and segregating when the standard deviation between donors exceeded 5%. A statistical classification framework was built to diagnose cytomegalovirus status from the catalog of TCR beta chain sequences. A later analysis assigned V and J genes by comparing TCR nucleotide sequences with IMGT/GENE-DB human TR gene sequences. The TCRdist pipeline was used in a later analysis to assign CDR3 sequences and most-parsimonious VDJ recombination scenarios. In a later analysis, every TCR beta chain was defined by the combination of its CDR3 amino acid sequence and its V-gene family, and reads without a unique V-gene family were dropped. A later analysis removed several hundred highly shared, low-generation-probability nucleotide sequences to deal with suspected cross-contamination and a sequencing artifact. For each public chain, a later analysis derived a clonal expansion index from normalized ranks of inferred template counts within each repertoire. In a later analysis, generation probabilities were computed using a VDJ recombination model fitted to out-of-frame rearrangements, and the results were checked against IGoR. Hypergeometric tests were used in a later analysis to score TCR-TCR, TCR-HLA and TCR-CMV co-occurrence, with a repertoire-size bias correction applied to the TCR pairs. A later analysis estimated false discovery rates by permuting HLA or CMV assignments 20 times. A later analysis grouped co-occurring TCRs with DBSCAN, adding TCRdist sequence similarity when clustering within HLA-allele-positive subsets. For co-occurrence clustering, repertoires with fewer than 30,000 or more than 120,000 public chains were excluded, along with a handful of repertoires with anomalous nucleotide sharing. The immuneACCESS repertoire file appears here via TCRdb, limited to in-frame rearrangements. These files lack a portion of the clones; in checked studies, under half of the deficit traces to unresolved V genes, and the cause of the others is not known. V and J calls and clone size are those listed in that table; D and trimming were worked out from the DNA. In this sample the table shows under 150,000 clones, 63% of which occur a single time. Less than 12% of the sample comes from the top ten.

V loses 8 bases at its end and J loses 7 bases; junction bases beyond the gene matches: 8. In the germline V gene (reference sequence), CDR1 corresponds to MNHEY and CDR2 to SMNVEV. Counted from cysteine to phenylalanine, this CDR3 has 15 amino acids. The retained sequence is limited to the CDR3, 45 bases, with the frame set at the first base. The sequence joins TRBV27 to TRBJ2-5, with TRBD2 identical over 15 junction bases. Sequenced input: PBMCs. The receptor was derived from a man aged 40-49 years in good health and CMV-seropositive. The CDR3 corresponds to CASEDRTSGGGTQYF. The DNA reads as follows: TGTGCCAGCGAGGATCGGACTAGCGGGGGGGGGACCCAGTACTTC.